This TCR beta chain was retrieved from a study of OX40 agonist ivuxolimab in advanced cancers. At the level of the study: Ivuxolimab, an agonist antibody against OX40 (CD134), was given to patients. A partial response was reached by three patients: one with hepatocellular carcinoma and two with cutaneous melanoma.

Note on this clone: Antigen: not known.

Study observations and caveats: The study found that CD8+ T cells averaged more expanded clones than CD4+.

The CDR3 runs 15 residues. Trimming stripped 0 bases from V and 7 bases from J, with 16 bases between. Germline V gives CDR1 SGHRS, CDR2 YFSETQ. Sequenced by immunoSEQ multiplex PCR; TCRdb stores in-frame clones only, minus some. The sample shows tens of thousands of clones, about 90% of them seen only once. The V gene is TRBV5-1, the J gene TRBJ1-1; possibly TRBD1 for D (6 bases). Here the sequenced sample was CD4+ or CD8+ T cells sorted from blood, taken in a trial of the OX40 agonist ivuxolimab. The receptor comes from an adult with an advanced solid tumor such as melanoma, head and neck, liver or kidney cancer. DNA of the CDR3: TGCGCCAGCAGCTTGGGAGGGGGGAATTGGGGTGAAGCTTTCTTT. It is translated as CASSLGGGNWGEAFF.